Below, one T cell receptor (beta chain) is given with its context. This clonotype was picked up one time. What antigen it recognizes has not been identified. Per-nucleotide qualities are absent, and no much larger clonotype sits a single base away. Support from one read is weak. The TCR beta CDR3 regions were amplified from the RNA transcripts. For the first round of RT-PCR on the TCR CDR3, the HTBI primer set was used together with the Qiagen OneStep RT-PCR kit. Libraries were constructed in a second round of multiplex PCR, after which size selection and purification were carried out. Libraries were sequenced paired-end with 100 bp reads on an Illumina HiSeq2000. The authors processed their data as follows. SOAPnuke was used to process the raw data, removing reads that contained adapters or uncalled bases, had a mean Phred below 15, or lacked an exact match to the constant primer or identifier. High-quality paired reads were merged with COPE v1.2.5, and unique nucleotide sequences were defined as clonotypes. Clonotypes were aligned to IMGT TRBV, TRBD and TRBJ reference segments using MiTCR v1.1. The analysis was restricted to V-J combinations with a frequency above 0.0001, which together covered just over 98% of the repertoires. A TCS score was defined as the ratio of F50 (clonal expansion) to E x V (chaos), with BLOSUM62-based TCRdist applied between CDR3 peptides within each V-J. Welch's t-statistics and random forest reduced fewer than 600 V-J features to under 15, which were used in a naive Bayes classifier (R e1071). TCRdb took the public reads, trimmed them with fastp at Q25, ran MiXCR for clone calling and kept in-frame beta chains. Rows matching on CDR3 protein sequence are summarized as one entry with the most common DNA and genes. TCRdb's processing, not the authors' own work, is the source of the V and J calls. The sample table records over 450,000 distinct CDR3 sequences; roughly 14% of these occur just once. The leading ten clones occupy under 20% of the sample.

This sample stems from a study of T cells in Graves' hyperthyroidism and ophthalmopathy (dated by TCRdb to between 2017 and 2020). Some background on the complete study: Peripheral blood samples were taken at the time of initial diagnosis, prior to any treatment. The 90 to 100 discovery patients were randomly split 7:3 into training and test sets. To identify distinguishing TCR V-J signatures, a discovery cohort of about a hundred patients was used, comprising 43 with Graves' ophthalmopathy and around 60 with stable Graves' hyperthyroidism. An independent validation cohort of fewer than 20 hyperthyroidism patients and some 15 patients who later progressed to ophthalmopathy tested prospective prediction of ophthalmopathy. Following sampling, methimazole starting at 30 mg daily was given to hyperthyroidism patients, and high-dose intravenous methylprednisolone was given to ophthalmopathy patients. The paper describes TCR Vbeta CDR3 sequencing of about 140 peripheral blood samples, made up of about 40 ophthalmopathy patients, more than 70 hyperthyroidism patients and around 17 progressor patients. In several Graves' hyperthyroidism patients, the study also compared T-cell repertoires from thyroid tissue with T-cell repertoires from blood.

A patient counted as having stable Graves' hyperthyroidism if no progression to ophthalmopathy occurred over 18 months of follow-up. Hyperthyroidism patients were newly diagnosed, with disease duration under 2 months, and aged 18 to 65 years. Exclusion was applied to patients with uncontrolled infections, other autoimmune diseases, pregnancy or lactation. Diagnoses relied on clinical symptoms, serum thyroxine and TRAb, thyroid ultrasound and orbital computed tomography. PBMCs were separated from approximately 10 ml of fresh peripheral blood using Ficoll-Paque density gradient centrifugation. Total RNA was extracted using Trizol reagent, and RNA quality was assessed on an Agilent 2100 Bioanalyzer. Overall results and qualifications from the work: During validation, the model predicted progression to ophthalmopathy a median of approximately 6.5 months ahead of onset, with approximately 70% sensitivity and 72% to 85% specificity. Most expanded thyroid clonotypes (frequency above 0.001) were also detected in blood, suggesting blood repertoires may reflect thyroid immune responses. A 13 V-J signature model separated ophthalmopathy from stable hyperthyroidism, with roughly 88% sensitivity and about 81% specificity in cross-validation and 80%/75% in testing. No statistical method was used to fix the sample size in advance, and group allocation was not hidden from the investigators.

This receptor was taken from a woman aged 18-30 years with Graves' hyperthyroidism. The sample was blood.

The CDR3 protein sequence reads: CASSVVRGYEQYV. The DNA sequence follows: TGTGCCAGCAGCGTAGTCAGGGGCTACGAGCAGTACGTC. The rearrangement combines TRBV9 with TRBJ2-7; 6 matching bases give a weak D call of TRBD1. CDR1 and CDR2, per the germline V gene, are SGDLS and YYNGEE. V lost 0 bases and J lost 3 bases; the stretch between them is 7 bases long. The CDR3 runs 13 residues from the cysteine to the valine. Only the CDR3 DNA stays, 39 bases, in frame from base 1.